These 27 T cell receptor beta chains came from one sample sequenced in a study of T-cell memory formation after mild COVID-19. TCRdb re-called the 5' RACE reads through MiXCR, storing one row per CDR3 protein. The table includes about 270,000 distinct CDR3 sequences, more than 15% detected once. The sample taken for sequencing was PBMCs or a T cell subset sorted from them (not recorded which). The receptors come from a man between 18 and 35 years old who had mild COVID-19 (a few samples of this study predate the infection). Cell type and time point are not known.

This clonotype showed up just a few times. The chain recombines TRBV4-2 with TRBJ2-1; D ambiguous. The V gene lost 1 base and the J gene lost 0 bases, with 10 bases spanning the gap. Germline CDR1 is LGHNA and CDR2 is YNFKEQ. The length of the CDR3 is 16 residues. The CDR3 spells CASSQGSPSSYNEQFF. The CDR3 coding sequence is TGTGCCAGCAGCCAAGGCAGTCCCAGCTCCTACAATGAGCAGTTCTTC.

This clonotype was picked up many times. This chain uses TRBV7-2 with TRBJ1-1; 8 nucleotides line up with TRBD1. The V segment lost 2 bases and the J segment 1 base; nucleotides outside the gene matches: 6. This CDR3 has 16 residues. Looked up from germline, CDR1 is SGHTA and CDR2 is FQGNSA. CDR3 sequence (DNA): TGTGCCAGCAGCTTAAACCCCGGGACAGGGAACACTGAAGCTTTCTTT. Its translation is CASSLNPGTGNTEAFF.

In its sample, this clonotype was seen a few times. The chain recombines TRBV9 with TRBJ2-7; D remains unclear. V was clipped by 3 bases and J by 3 bases, with 13 bases between them. This CDR3 is built from 14 residues. The germline CDR1 and CDR2 sequences are SGDLS and YYNGEE. CDR3 sequence: CASSGSGPHYEQYV. The CDR3 DNA is TGTGCCAGCAGCGGTTCCGGGCCCCACTACGAGCAGTACGTC.

This clonotype is medium-sized within its sample. The rearrangement links TRBV20-1 to TRBJ2-1; 13 nucleotides align to TRBD2. The CDR3 contains 13 residues. The ends lost 1 base at V and 9 bases at J; junction bases unmatched: 0. Germline CDR1 reads DFQATT; CDR2 reads SNEGSKA (reference sequence). The CDR3 loop is CSARGLAGGEQFF. The CDR3 region has the DNA TGCAGTGCTAGAGGACTAGCGGGGGGTGAGCAGTTCTTC.

V usage is TRBV11-2 and J usage is TRBJ2-3; maybe TRBD1 (6 bases). In germline, CDR1 is SGHAT, CDR2 FQNNGV. The CDR3 runs to 15 residues. V was clipped by 6 bases and J by 0 bases, with 13 bases between them. DNA for the CDR3: TGTGCCAGCAGGCGACAGGACACTAGCACAGATACGCAGTATTTT. Translating it yields CASRRQDTSTDTQYF.

The chain carries TRBV6-6 and TRBJ2-2, with D possibly matching TRBD1 (5 bases). V lost 2 bases and J 4 bases, leaving 11 bases between the germline ends. There are 15 residues in the CDR3. Germline CDR1 and CDR2: MNHNY and SVGAGI (reference sequence). The CDR3 DNA sequence: TGTGCCAGCAGTTACACCCAAGGGGCCACCGGGGAGCTGTTTTTT. It is translated as CASSYTQGATGELFF.

This clonotype came up many times. J is TRBJ2-1 and V is TRBV12-3 or TRBV12-4; D may be TRBD1 or TRBD2 (5 bases each). The CDR3 is made up of 15 amino acids. Trimming took 7 bases from V and 6 from J, leaving 19 bases between them. CDR3 sequence reads: CASTLGRLHRNEQFF. CDR3 nucleotides: TGTGCCAGCACCCTGGGGCGACTACACCGCAATGAGCAGTTCTTC.

This clonotype was observed a few times. V and J are TRBV5-1 and TRBJ1-1; D unresolved. Germline lookup yields CDR1 SGHRS and CDR2 YFSETQ. Trimming stripped 1 base from V and 2 bases from J, with 12 bases between. The CDR3 is 15 residues long. The CDR3 region is CASSLYPELNTEAFF. CDR3 nucleotide sequence: TGCGCCAGCAGCTTGTACCCAGAGTTAAACACTGAAGCTTTCTTT.

V usage is TRBV5-4 and J usage is TRBJ2-1, with TRBD1 matching 7 bases. The CDR3 is 16 amino acids. The trim removed 0 bases at V and 0 bases at J, leaving 3 bases unmatched. Germline CDR1 SGHNT, CDR2 YYREEE (reference sequence). This CDR3 is CASSLGGQSSYNEQFF. The CDR3 DNA reads TGTGCCAGCAGCTTGGGGGGACAGAGCTCCTACAATGAGCAGTTCTTC.

Turning to this clonotype: A read error may explain this, as a much larger clone is one base away. Likely a read error: the CDR3 ends without its conserved phenylalanine or tryptophan. It is unclear where the CDR3 begins or ends on the DNA, so no DNA is shown, and the CDR3 is as TCRdb lists it. V gene TRBV6-5 combines with J gene TRBJ2-1; the tabulated D call, TRBD1, remains unverified against the DNA. The CDR3 is made up of 13 amino acids, end residues included. The V gene's germline CDR1 is MNHEY and CDR2 SVGAGI. CDR3 loop: CASSFLPGQGFIL.

The J gene is TRBJ1-6, the V gene TRBV5-5, with 10 nucleotides matching TRBD1. V lost 5 bases and J lost 8; bases outside the gene matches: 4. Germline CDR1 SGHKS, CDR2 YYEKEE (reference sequence). The length of the CDR3 is 14 residues. The CDR3 region is CASRAGTGDSPLHF. The CDR3 DNA sequence: TGTGCCAGCAGGGCCGGGACAGGGGATTCACCCCTCCACTTT.

This clonotype was counted at least ten times. The genes are TRBV2 and TRBJ1-1; D remains ambiguous. Per the germline V gene, CDR1 is SNHLY and CDR2 is FYNNEI. The CDR3 runs 15 residues. Between the trimmed V and J ends, which lost 0 bases and 0 bases, there was a span of 8 bases. CDR3 residues: CASSEAVQMNTEAFF. Written as DNA, the CDR3 is TGTGCCAGCAGTGAAGCGGTGCAGATGAACACTGAAGCTTTCTTT.

The chain recombines TRBV2 with TRBJ1-5, with no clear D. The CDR3 totals 14 residues. Deletions cut 8 bases from V and 6 bases from J, with 17 bases between. Per germline, CDR1 SNHLY and CDR2 FYNNEI. In nucleotides, the CDR3 is TGTGCCAGCCATAGAAGAGGGTTCCGTCAGCCCCAGCATTTT. Protein sequence: CASHRRGFRQPQHF. Looking up the rest from reference TRBV2 and TRBJ1-5 gives the full variable domain: EPEVTQTPSHQVTQMGQEVILRCVPISNHLYFYWYRQILGQKVEFLVSFYNNEISEKSEIFDDQFSVERPDGSNFTLKIRSTKLEDSAMYFCASHRRGFRQPQHFGDGTRLSIL.

The chain joins TRBV27 to TRBJ2-7; D remains ambiguous. Germline V gives CDR1 MNHEY, CDR2 SMNVEV (reference sequence). There are 15 residues in the CDR3. Trimming removed 5 bases from V and 2 bases from J, with 16 bases in between. CDR3 sequence reads: CASSGGTEDAYEQYF. CDR3 nucleotides: TGTGCCAGCAGTGGTGGAACAGAGGATGCCTACGAGCAGTACTTC.

The rearrangement links TRBV12-3 or TRBV12-4 to TRBJ1-1; the D is unclear. V dropped 7 bases and J dropped 0 bases, with 24 bases sitting between them. The CDR3 sequence is 18 residues long. The CDR3 loop is CASTNGPRWIRMNTEAFF. The CDR3 coding sequence is TGTGCCAGCACCAATGGACCGAGATGGATACGAATGAACACTGAAGCTTTCTTT.

V usage is TRBV7-9 and J usage is TRBJ2-5, with D maybe TRBD1 (7 bases). CDR3 length: 14 amino acids. Trimming removed 3 bases at V and 7 bases at J, with 15 bases between. Germline V gene sequence: CDR1 SEHNR, CDR2 FQNEAQ (reference sequence). CDR3 DNA: TGTGCCAGCAGCTTCCCAGGGGGGACCGGGACCCAGTACTTC. Its protein is CASSFPGGTGTQYF.

This clonotype showed up many times. J is TRBJ2-5 and V is TRBV4-3; no clear D gene. The CDR3 has 12 residues. Germline values: CDR1 LGHNA, CDR2 YSLEER. Trimming stripped 1 base from V and 7 bases from J, with 7 bases between. CDR3 nucleotides: TGCGCCAGCAGCCAAGGTGGCGGGACCCAGTACTTC. Protein product: CASSQGGGTQYF.

The gene calls are TRBV6-5 and TRBJ2-1, with a possible D match to TRBD2 (5 bases). Trimming removed 6 bases at V and 6 bases at J, with 6 bases between. The CDR3 covers 11 residues. Germline V gives CDR1 MNHEY, CDR2 SVGAGI. Here the CDR3 reads CASSGVNEQFF. CDR3 DNA sequence: TGTGCCAGCAGCGGGGTCAATGAGCAGTTCTTC.

V usage is TRBV5-1 and J usage is TRBJ2-3; the D gene is possibly TRBD2 (6 bases). This CDR3 is 16 amino acids long. Germline loops: CDR1 SGHRS, CDR2 YFSETQ. With 6 bases removed from V and 0 bases from J, the gap between germline ends came to 17 bases. The CDR3 coding sequence is TGCGCCAGCATGTCGGGTTGGAGGGCTAGCACAGATACGCAGTATTTT. This translates into CASMSGWRASTDTQYF.

The J gene is TRBJ1-2, the V gene TRBV20-1; unclear D gene. Germline CDR1 is DFQATT and CDR2 is SNEGSKA (reference sequence). Trimming left V 1 base short and J 2 bases short, with 8 bases between. This CDR3 has 13 amino acids. DNA for the CDR3: TGCAGTGCTAGAGGGCGGACGAACTATGGCTACACCTTC. Amino acids: CSARGRTNYGYTF.

The chain has TRBV2 and TRBJ2-7; D may be TRBD1 (6 bases). The ends were cut back, 6 bases at V and 6 bases at J, with 9 bases in the middle. This CDR3 has 11 residues. The germline V gene encodes CDR1 SNHLY and CDR2 FYNNEI. The CDR3 DNA reads TGTGCCAGCAGCAAGGGGGTCGAGCAGTACGTC. Translating gives CASSKGVEQYV.

This clonotype was seen only a few times. The chain employs TRBV6-6 and TRBJ2-2; D is uncertain. Trimming left V 7 bases short and J 5 bases short, with 11 bases between. CDR1 and CDR2 from the germline V gene are MNHNY and SVGAGI (reference sequence). The CDR3 length is 13 residues. CDR3 residues: CASTPTVTGELFF. The CDR3 DNA is TGTGCCAGCACCCCAACGGTGACCGGGGAGCTGTTTTTT.

V is TRBV7-8 and J is TRBJ2-5, with 15 bases aligning to TRBD2. The CDR3 spans 16 residues. From germline, CDR1 is SGHVS and CDR2 FQNEAQ. V lost 5 bases and J lost 7; bases outside the gene matches: 8. The CDR3 sequence: CASSQGLAGGLGTQYF. The DNA of the CDR3 is TGTGCCAGCAGCCAAGGACTAGCGGGGGGGCTGGGGACCCAGTACTTC.

This clonotype came up a few times. This chain joins TRBV4-3 and TRBJ1-1; D gene ambiguous. The germline V gene has CDR1 LGHNA and CDR2 YSLEER. Trimming took 4 bases from V and 0 from J, leaving 9 bases between them. There are 14 residues in the CDR3. The CDR3 spells CASSRLPMNTEAFF. CDR3 nucleotide sequence: TGCGCCAGCAGCCGCCTACCCATGAACACTGAAGCTTTCTTT.

The V gene is TRBV9, the J gene TRBJ2-1; 7 positions agree with TRBD1. There are 14 residues in the CDR3. With V trimmed by 2 bases and J by 8 bases, 7 bases remained unmatched. CDR1 SGDLS and CDR2 YYNGEE come from the germline V gene. CDR3 loop: CASSVGTAVYEQFF. The CDR3 region has the DNA TGTGCCAGCAGCGTTGGGACAGCCGTCTATGAGCAGTTCTTC.

This clonotype was recorded at least ten times. This chain joins TRBV7-2 and TRBJ2-7; D possibly corresponds to TRBD2 (6 bases). Germline CDR1 reads SGHTA; CDR2 reads FQGNSA. V was trimmed by 0 bases and J by 0 bases, leaving 9 bases between them. This CDR3 comprises 15 residues. The CDR3 sequence: CASSLAPGASYEQYV. CDR3 sequence (DNA): TGTGCCAGCAGCTTAGCTCCGGGAGCCTCCTACGAGCAGTACGTC.

The chain uses TRBV5-5 and TRBJ1-2, with 12 bases matching TRBD1. V trimming: 3 bases; J trimming: 2 bases; junction bases outside the gene matches: 8. Per the germline V gene, CDR1 is SGHKS and CDR2 is YYEKEE (reference sequence). The CDR3 contains 17 residues. Here the CDR3 DNA reads TGTGCCAGCAGCTCACCGGGACAGGGGGCCCTAAACTATGGCTACACCTTC. Translated, it gives CASSSPGQGALNYGYTF.